This T cell receptor (beta chain) was recorded in a study of cytomegalovirus exposure and HLA in healthy donors. Study-wide results and caveats: Follow-up analysis seemed to connect common viral pathogens with several of the most significant clusters identified. In an earlier analysis, most TCR beta V segments were productive about 87% or about 30% of the time. CMV serostatus was the only immune exposure information that was available.

CDR1 and CDR2 (germline): SGHDN, FVKESK. The CDR3 is made up of 16 amino acids. J lost 3 bases, V lost 5 bases, and 7 bases had no gene match. 13 Jbeta primers and 60 Vbeta primers were used for the PCR. The table came from immunoSEQ multiplex PCR; TCRdb's copy has only in-frame clones and leaves some out. This table has roughly 160,000 clones, around 84% appearing once. On this clone: What it binds is unknown.

The chain couples TRBV14 to TRBJ2-7, with 13 bases fitting TRBD2. The sequence derives from a man aged 25 to 45 in good health and CMV-seropositive. Sequenced: PBMCs. The CDR3 DNA reads as TGTGCCAGCAGCTCTCCGAGGACTAGCGGGAGCTACGAGCAGTACTTC. It codes for CASSSPRTSGSYEQYF.